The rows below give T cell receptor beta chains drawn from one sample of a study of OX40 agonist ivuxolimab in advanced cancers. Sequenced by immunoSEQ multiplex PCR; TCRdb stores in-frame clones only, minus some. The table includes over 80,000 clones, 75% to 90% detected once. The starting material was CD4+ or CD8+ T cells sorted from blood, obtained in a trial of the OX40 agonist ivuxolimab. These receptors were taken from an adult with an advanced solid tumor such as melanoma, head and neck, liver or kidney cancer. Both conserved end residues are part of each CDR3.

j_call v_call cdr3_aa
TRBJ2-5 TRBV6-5 CASSYLLAGQETQYF
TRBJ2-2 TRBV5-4 CASSPRQGRAGELFF
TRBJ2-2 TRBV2 CASNQIPNANTGELFF
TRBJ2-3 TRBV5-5 CASSLNPEGGTIVEVDTQYF
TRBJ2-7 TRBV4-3 CASSPLGQGAVYEQYF
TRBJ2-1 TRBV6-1 CASSSPEGANEQFF
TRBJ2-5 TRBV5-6 CASSPGQGGETQYF
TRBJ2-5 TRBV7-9 CASSLGPPGQQETQYF
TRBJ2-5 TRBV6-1 CASAGGQGRETQYF
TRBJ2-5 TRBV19 CASSRVQETQYF
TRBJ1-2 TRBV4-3 CASSQGGHPRSGYGYTF
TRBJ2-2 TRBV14 CASSPGTNTGELFF
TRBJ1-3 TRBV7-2 CASSQLGSGNTIYF
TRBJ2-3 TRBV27 CASKATSTDTQYF
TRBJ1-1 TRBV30 CAWSISKISAFF
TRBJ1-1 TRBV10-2 CASIDSQRAEAFF
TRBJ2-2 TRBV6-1 CASRPLQDTGELFF
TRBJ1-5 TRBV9 CASSPLPGQTLSNQPQHF
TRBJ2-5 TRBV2 CASSDRGTQQAQYF
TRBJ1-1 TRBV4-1 CASSQGVQAFF
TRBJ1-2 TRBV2 CASSKLLMDYTF
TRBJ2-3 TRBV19 CATGRSPGDTQYF
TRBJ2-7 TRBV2 CASRDRGYEQYF
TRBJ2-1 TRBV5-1 CASSKTSGGSYNEQFF
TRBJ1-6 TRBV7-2 CASSSTGGYNSPLHF
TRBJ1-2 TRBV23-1 CASAQGDGYTF
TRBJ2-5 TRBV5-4 CASSQQGAGETQYF
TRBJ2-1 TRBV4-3 CASSQDTGPGRYEQFF
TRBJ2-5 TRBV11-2 CASSFQAGGETQYF
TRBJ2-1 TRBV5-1 CASSSTGTGKNEQFF
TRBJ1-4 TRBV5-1 CASSLDGTRGEKLFF